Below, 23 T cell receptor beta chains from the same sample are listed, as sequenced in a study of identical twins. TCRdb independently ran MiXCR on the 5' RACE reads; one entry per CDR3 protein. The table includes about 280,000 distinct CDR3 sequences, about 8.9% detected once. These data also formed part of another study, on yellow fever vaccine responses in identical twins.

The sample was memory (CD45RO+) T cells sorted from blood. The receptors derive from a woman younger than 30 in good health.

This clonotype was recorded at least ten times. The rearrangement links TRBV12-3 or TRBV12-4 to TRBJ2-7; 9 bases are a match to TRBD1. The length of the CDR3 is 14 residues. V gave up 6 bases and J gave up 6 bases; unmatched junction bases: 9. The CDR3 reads CASSRGTGISEQYV. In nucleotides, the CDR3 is TGTGCCAGCAGCCGCGGGACAGGGATCTCCGAGCAGTACGTC.

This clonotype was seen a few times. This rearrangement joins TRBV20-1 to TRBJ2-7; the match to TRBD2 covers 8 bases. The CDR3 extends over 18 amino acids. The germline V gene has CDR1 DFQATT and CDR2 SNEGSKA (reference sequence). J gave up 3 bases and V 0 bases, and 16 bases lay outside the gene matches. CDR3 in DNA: TGCAGTGCTAGAGATACCCCTCCTCGGGTAGCGGGATTCTACGAGCAGTACGTC. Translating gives CSARDTPPRVAGFYEQYV.

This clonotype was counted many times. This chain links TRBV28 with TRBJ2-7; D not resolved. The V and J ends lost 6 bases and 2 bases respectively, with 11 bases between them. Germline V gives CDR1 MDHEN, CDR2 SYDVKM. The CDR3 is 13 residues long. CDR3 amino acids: CASSIDGPYEQYF. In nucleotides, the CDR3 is TGTGCCAGCAGCATCGACGGACCCTACGAGCAGTACTTC. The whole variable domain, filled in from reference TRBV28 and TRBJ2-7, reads DVKVTQSSRYLVKRTGEKVFLECVQDMDHENMFWYRQDPGLGLRLIYFSYDVKMKEKGDIPEGYSVSREKKERFSLILESASTNQTSMYLCASSIDGPYEQYFGPGTRLTVT.

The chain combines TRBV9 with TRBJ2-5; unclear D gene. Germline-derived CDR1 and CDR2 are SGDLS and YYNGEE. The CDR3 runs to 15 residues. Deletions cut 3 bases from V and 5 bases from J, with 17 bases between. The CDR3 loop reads CASSGLEVGAETQYF. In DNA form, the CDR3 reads TGTGCCAGCAGCGGTTTAGAGGTTGGCGCCGAGACCCAGTACTTC.

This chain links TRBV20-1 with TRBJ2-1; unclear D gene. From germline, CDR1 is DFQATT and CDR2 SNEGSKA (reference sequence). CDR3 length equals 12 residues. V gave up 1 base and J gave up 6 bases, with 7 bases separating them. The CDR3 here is CSARVATNEQFF. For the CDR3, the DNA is TGCAGTGCTAGAGTTGCGACCAATGAGCAGTTCTTC.

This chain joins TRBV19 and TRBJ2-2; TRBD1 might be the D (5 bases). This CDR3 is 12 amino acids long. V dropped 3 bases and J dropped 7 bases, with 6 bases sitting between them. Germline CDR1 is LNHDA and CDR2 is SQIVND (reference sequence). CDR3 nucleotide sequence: TGTGCCAGTAGTATTAGGGGCGGGGAGCTGTTTTTT. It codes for CASSIRGGELFF.

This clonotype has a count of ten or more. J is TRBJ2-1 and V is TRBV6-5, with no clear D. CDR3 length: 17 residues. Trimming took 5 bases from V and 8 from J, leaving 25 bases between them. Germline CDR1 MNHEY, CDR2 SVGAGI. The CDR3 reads CASSPPAPGFPLDEQFF. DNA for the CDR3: TGTGCCAGCAGTCCCCCCGCCCCCGGATTTCCCTTAGATGAGCAGTTCTTC.

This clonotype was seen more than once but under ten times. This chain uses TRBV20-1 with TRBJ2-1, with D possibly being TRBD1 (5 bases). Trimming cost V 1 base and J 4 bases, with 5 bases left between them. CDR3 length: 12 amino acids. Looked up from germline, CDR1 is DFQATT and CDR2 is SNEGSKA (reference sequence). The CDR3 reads CSARGQYNEQFF. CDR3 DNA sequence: TGCAGTGCTAGAGGACAGTACAATGAGCAGTTCTTC.

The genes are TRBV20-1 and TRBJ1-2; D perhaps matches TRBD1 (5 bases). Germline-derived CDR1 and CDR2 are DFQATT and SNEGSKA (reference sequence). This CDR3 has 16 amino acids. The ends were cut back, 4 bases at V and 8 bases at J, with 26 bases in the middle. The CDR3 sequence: CSATSPAEGMSGGYTF. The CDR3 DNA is TGCAGTGCTACCTCCCCGGCGGAGGGGATGTCTGGCGGCTACACCTTC.

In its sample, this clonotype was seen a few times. Here the CDR3 DNA reads TGTGCCAGCAGCTTAGGCATCGAACCTCGGAATTCACCCCTCCACTTT. It yields the protein CASSLGIEPRNSPLHF. This chain links TRBV11-2 with TRBJ1-6; D unresolved. V lost 1 base and J 7 bases, leaving 14 bases between the germline ends. The CDR3 is 16 amino acids. From germline, CDR1 is SGHAT and CDR2 FQNNGV.

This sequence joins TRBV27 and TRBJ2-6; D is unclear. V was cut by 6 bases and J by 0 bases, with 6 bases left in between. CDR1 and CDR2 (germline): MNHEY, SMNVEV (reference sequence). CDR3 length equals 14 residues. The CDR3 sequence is CASRRTSGANVLTF. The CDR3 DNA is TGTGCCAGCAGAAGGACCTCTGGGGCCAACGTCCTGACTTTC.

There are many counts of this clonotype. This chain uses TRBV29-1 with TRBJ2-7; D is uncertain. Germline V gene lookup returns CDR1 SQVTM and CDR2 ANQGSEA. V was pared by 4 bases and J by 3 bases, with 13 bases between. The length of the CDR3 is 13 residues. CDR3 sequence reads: CSVGSGPSYEQYF. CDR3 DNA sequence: TGCAGCGTTGGTTCTGGGCCTAGCTACGAGCAGTACTTC.

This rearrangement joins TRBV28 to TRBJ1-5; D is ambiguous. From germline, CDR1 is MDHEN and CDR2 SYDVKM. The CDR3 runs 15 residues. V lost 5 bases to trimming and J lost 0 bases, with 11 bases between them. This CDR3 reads CASSDESYSNQPQHF. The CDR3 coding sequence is TGTGCCAGCAGTGACGAAAGCTATAGCAATCAGCCCCAGCATTTT.

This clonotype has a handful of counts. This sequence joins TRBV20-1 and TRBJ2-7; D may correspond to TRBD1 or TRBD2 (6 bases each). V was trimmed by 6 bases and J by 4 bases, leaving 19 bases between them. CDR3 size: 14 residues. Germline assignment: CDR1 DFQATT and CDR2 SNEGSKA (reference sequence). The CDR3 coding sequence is TGCAGTGCCGTAGCCAGGGGCGGGACATACGAGCAGTACTTC. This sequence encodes CSAVARGGTYEQYF.

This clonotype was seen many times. In nucleotides, the CDR3 is TGTGCCAGCAGTTTGCGGACAGAAAACTACGAGCAGTACTTC. It translates to CASSLRTENYEQYF. V is TRBV12-3 or TRBV12-4 and J is TRBJ2-7; possibly TRBD1 for D (6 bases). V gave up 3 bases and J gave up 3 bases, with 12 bases separating them. The CDR3 has 14 amino acids.

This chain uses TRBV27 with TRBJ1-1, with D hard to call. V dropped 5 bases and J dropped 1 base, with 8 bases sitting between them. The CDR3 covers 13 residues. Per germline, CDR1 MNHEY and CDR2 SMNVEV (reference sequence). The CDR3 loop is CASSPYRNTEAFF. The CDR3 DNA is TGTGCCAGCAGTCCCTACAGGAACACTGAAGCTTTCTTT.

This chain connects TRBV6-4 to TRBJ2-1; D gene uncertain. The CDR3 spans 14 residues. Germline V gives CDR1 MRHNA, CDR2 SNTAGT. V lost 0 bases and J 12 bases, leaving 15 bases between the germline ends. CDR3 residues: CASSDSGTSRGQFF. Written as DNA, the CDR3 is TGTGCCAGCAGTGACTCTGGAACCTCCAGAGGGCAGTTCTTC.

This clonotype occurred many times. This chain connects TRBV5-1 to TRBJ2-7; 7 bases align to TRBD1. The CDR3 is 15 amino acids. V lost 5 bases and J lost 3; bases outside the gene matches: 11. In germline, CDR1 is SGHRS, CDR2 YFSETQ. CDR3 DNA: TGCGCCAGCAGACCACGACAGGGTTCAAACTACGAGCAGTACTTC. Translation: CASRPRQGSNYEQYF.

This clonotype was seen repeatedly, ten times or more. This chain's CDR3 is CSVDPGDTQYF. In DNA, the CDR3 is TGCAGCGTTGACCCAGGAGATACGCAGTATTTT. The V and J genes are TRBV29-1 and TRBJ2-3; D not resolved. Germline V gives CDR1 SQVTM, CDR2 ANQGSEA. V shed 3 bases and J shed 5 bases, with 6 bases lying between them. The CDR3 has 11 residues.

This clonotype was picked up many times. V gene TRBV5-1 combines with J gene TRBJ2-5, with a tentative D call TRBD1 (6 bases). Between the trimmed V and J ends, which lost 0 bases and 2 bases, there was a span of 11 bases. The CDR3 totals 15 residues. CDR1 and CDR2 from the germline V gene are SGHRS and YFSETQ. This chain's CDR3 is CASSLEGVPQETQYF. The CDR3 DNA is TGCGCCAGCAGCTTGGAGGGGGTTCCTCAAGAGACCCAGTACTTC. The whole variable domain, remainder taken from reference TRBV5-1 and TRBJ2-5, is KAGVTQTPRYLIKTRGQQVTLSCSPISGHRSVSWYQQTPGQGLQFLFEYFSETQRNKGNFPGRFSGRQFSNSRSEMNVSTLELGDSALYLCASSLEGVPQETQYFGPGTRLLVL.

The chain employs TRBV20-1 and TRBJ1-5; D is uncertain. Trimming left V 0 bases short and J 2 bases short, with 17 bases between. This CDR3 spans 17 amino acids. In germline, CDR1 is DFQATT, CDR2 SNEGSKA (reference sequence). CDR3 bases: TGCAGTGCTAGAGATCGGCTCTCCCCATCGGGCAATCAGCCCCAGCATTTT. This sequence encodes CSARDRLSPSGNQPQHF.

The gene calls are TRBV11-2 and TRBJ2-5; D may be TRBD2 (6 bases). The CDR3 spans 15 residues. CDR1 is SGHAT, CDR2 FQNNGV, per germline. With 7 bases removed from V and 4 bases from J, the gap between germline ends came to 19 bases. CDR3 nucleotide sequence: TGTGCCAGCACCTCGTCCCGGGGGATTGGAGAGACCCAGTACTTC. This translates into CASTSSRGIGETQYF.

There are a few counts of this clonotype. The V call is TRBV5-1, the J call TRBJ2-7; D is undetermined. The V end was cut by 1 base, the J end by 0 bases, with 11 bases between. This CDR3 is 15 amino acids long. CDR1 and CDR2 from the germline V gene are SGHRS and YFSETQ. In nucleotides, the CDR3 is TGCGCCAGCAGCTTGATACCCTTAAGCTCCTACGAGCAGTACTTC. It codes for CASSLIPLSSYEQYF.